This is a list of T cell receptor beta chains from one sample in a study of T cell responses to AZD1222 COVID-19 vaccine. The repertoire was sequenced with immunoSEQ multiplex PCR; TCRdb's copy has only in-frame clones and lacks some. The top ten hold approximately 1.6% of the sample, which has about 84,000 clones, approximately 90% seen once. Source: peripheral blood, taken on day 0 of AZD1222 vaccination. These receptors originate from an adult in good health. Each CDR3 is given with its conserved first and last residue. A D gene is named only where the DNA matches it firmly. Clone size is stated in some rows and not others, as once, few, many or a class when expanded.

TRBJ2-1 | TRBV5-5 | NA | NA | TGTGCCAGCAGCTTGGTGTTTGGCGCGGGAAATGAGCAGTTCTTC | CASSLVFGAGNEQFF
TRBJ1-5 | TRBV19 | TRBD1 | NA | TGTGCCAGTAGCGGGACAGGGGGTGGCAATCAGCCCCAGCATTTT | CASSGTGGGNQPQHF
TRBJ1-1 | TRBV29-1 | TRBD1 | NA | TGCAGCGTCCCTTCGACAGGGGGCCTTAGAAACACTGAAGCTTTCTTT | CSVPSTGGLRNTEAFF
TRBJ2-5 | TRBV5-4 | TRBD2 | NA | TGTGCCAGCAGCCAACTAGCGGGAGGAGAGACCCAGTACTTC | CASSQLAGGETQYF
TRBJ1-2 | TRBV6-6 | TRBD1 | NA | TGTGCCAGCAGCCTCTGGACAGGGGGTAATGGCTACACCTTC | CASSLWTGGNGYTF
TRBJ2-1 | TRBV29-1 | NA | NA | TGCAGCACCATGGGGCTCGGTGAGCAGTTCTTC | CSTMGLGEQFF
TRBJ2-7 | TRBV29-1 | TRBD1 | NA | TGCAGCGTCACAGGGGGTAGCTCCTACGAGCAGTACTTC | CSVTGGSSYEQYF
TRBJ2-7 | TRBV6-2/TRBV6-3 | TRBD1 | NA | TGTGCCAGCAGTGGGACAGGGGCCCGCTACGAGCAGTACTTC | CASSGTGARYEQYF
TRBJ1-1 | TRBV19 | NA | NA | TGTGCCAGTAGGTTACAGGGCCACACTGAAGCTTTCTTT | CASRLQGHTEAFF
TRBJ2-6 | TRBV4-2 | NA | NA | TGTGCCAGCAGCCAAGATGGTACAGGGTCTGGGGCCAACGTCCTGACTTTC | CASSQDGTGSGANVLTF
TRBJ2-1 | TRBV6-2/TRBV6-3 | NA | NA | TGTGCCAGCAGTAGGGACTCAGACAATGAGCAGTTCTTC | CASSRDSDNEQFF
TRBJ2-3 | TRBV19 | TRBD2 | NA | TGTGCCAGTAGTACCCCACTAGCGGGAAAACAGGGAGATACGCAGTATTTT | CASSTPLAGKQGDTQYF
TRBJ2-3 | TRBV5-1 | TRBD2 | NA | TGCGCCAGCAGCTCTAGCGGGAGTAGCACAGATACGCAGTATTTT | CASSSSGSSTDTQYF
TRBJ2-7 | TRBV13 | TRBD2 | NA | TGTGCCAGCAGCTTACTAGGGGTAGCGGGGGGCACACCACCCTACGAGCAGTACTTC | CASSLLGVAGGTPPYEQYF
TRBJ1-1 | TRBV18 | NA | NA | TGTGCCAGCTCTCTCGTCGAGGAAGCTGAAGCTTTCTTT | CASSLVEEAEAFF
TRBJ2-1 | TRBV5-6 | NA | NA | TGTGCCAGCAGCTTGGGTCTGGGCAATGAGCAGTTCTTC | CASSLGLGNEQFF
TRBJ2-1 | TRBV6-5 | NA | NA | TGTGCCAGCAGCGACAGGGAGGGGGATGAGCAGTTCTTC | CASSDREGDEQFF
TRBJ2-4 | TRBV7-2 | NA | NA | TGTGCCAGCAGCGCAAGGGGGGCGGGGCTAGCCAAAAACATTCAGTACTTC | CASSARGAGLAKNIQYF
TRBJ1-4 | TRBV10-3 | TRBD1 | NA | TGTGCCACCGGAGGGACAGGGGGCCTGAATGAAAAACTGTTTTTT | CATGGTGGLNEKLFF
TRBJ1-5 | TRBV27 | NA | NA | TGTGCCAGCAGGCAAGGGTTTGGGGATAATCAGCCCCAGCATTTT | CASRQGFGDNQPQHF
TRBJ1-1 | TRBV6-5 | NA | NA | TGTGCCAGCAATCGCCCGAACACTGAAGCTTTCTTT | CASNRPNTEAFF
TRBJ2-7 | TRBV2 | NA | NA | TGTGCCAGCAGTGAAGCCCTTATTGTCGGCGTTCAGTACTTC | CASSEALIVGVQYF
TRBJ1-3 | TRBV19 | NA | NA | TGTGCCAGTAGTATCAGAGGGCTTAGCTCTGGAAACACCATATATTTT | CASSIRGLSSGNTIYF
TRBJ2-7 | TRBV5-8 | NA | once | TGTGCCAGCAGCCGCCGGGGGCTGTGGGAGCAGTACTTC | CASSRRGLWEQYF
TRBJ2-7 | TRBV1 | NA | NA | TGCACCAACCCCAACCTCTCCGGGGGGGCCTACGAGCAGTACTTC | CTNPNLSGGAYEQYF
TRBJ1-1 | TRBV6-1 | NA | NA | TGTGCCAGCAGTGAAGAGGGGATCTCCACTGAAGCTTTCTTT | CASSEEGISTEAFF
TRBJ2-7 | TRBV6-5 | NA | NA | TGTGCCAGCAGTTACCGGGGACGGGGGTACGAGCAGTACTTC | CASSYRGRGYEQYF
TRBJ1-2 | TRBV18 | NA | NA | TGTGCCAGCTCACCGGGCAGTCTTAACTATGGCTACACCTTC | CASSPGSLNYGYTF
TRBJ2-3 | TRBV7-2 | NA | NA | TGTGCCAGCAGCTTAGTGACGGGACGCACAGATACGCAGTATTTT | CASSLVTGRTDTQYF
TRBJ1-1 | TRBV12-3/TRBV12-4 | NA | NA | TGTGCCAGCAGCACCACCACGAAAGGGATGGCTTTCTTT | CASSTTTKGMAFF
TRBJ2-1 | TRBV5-6 | NA | NA | TGTGCCAGCAGCTTGGGCGCCAGCTCCTACAATGAGCAGTTCTTC | CASSLGASSYNEQFF
TRBJ1-1 | TRBV6-2/TRBV6-3 | TRBD1 | NA | TGTGCCAGCAGTTACTCCCTGCGACAGGGGGCTCTACCGAACACTGAAGCTTTCTTT | CASSYSLRQGALPNTEAFF
TRBJ1-3 | TRBV21-1 | NA | NA | TGTCGGGGGACAGCTGGAAACACCATATATTTT | CRGTAGNTIYF
TRBJ1-4 | TRBV2 | TRBD1 | NA | TGTGCCAGCGGAAAGGGACAGACTATCTTCAATGAAAAACTGTTTTTT | CASGKGQTIFNEKLFF
TRBJ2-7 | TRBV6-5 | NA | NA | TGTGCCAGCTGTAATCGGGGCAAAGCCTACGAGCAGTACTTC | CASCNRGKAYEQYF
TRBJ2-5 | TRBV11-3 | NA | NA | TGTGCCAGCAGCGGGGGCGGGACCCAGTACTTC | CASSGGGTQYF
TRBJ2-1 | TRBV4-1 | TRBD2 | once | TGCGCCAGCAGCCACTTGGGATTAGCGGGGCTAAATGAGCAGTTCTTC | CASSHLGLAGLNEQFF
TRBJ1-4 | TRBV3-1/TRBV3-2 | TRBD1 | NA | TGTGCCAGCAGCCAAACTTCCGGGACAGGGGGGGAAAAACTGTTTTTT | CASSQTSGTGGEKLFF
TRBJ1-1 | TRBV18 | TRBD1 | NA | TGTGCCAGCTCACCCCTCACAGGGGAAACTGAAGCTTTCTTT | CASSPLTGETEAFF
TRBJ1-2 | TRBV30 | TRBD1 | NA | TGTGCCTGGAGTTACAGGGGACTCTCACCCAACCTCTTGGGAGCGTTCGATGGCTACACCTTC | CAWSYRGLSPNLLGAFDGYTF
TRBJ1-1 | TRBV10-3 | NA | NA | TGTGCCATCAGGGAGCTCCCCGCCTTTCCCGGGACACTTTTGAACACTGAAGCTTTCTTT | CAIRELPAFPGTLLNTEAFF
TRBJ2-2 | TRBV18 | NA | NA | TGTGCCAGCTCACCCATCGCGAACACCGGGGAGCTGTTTTTT | CASSPIANTGELFF
TRBJ1-3 | TRBV2 | NA | NA | TGTGCCAGCAAGGGGGTTTCGGGTACCGGAAACACCATATATTTT | CASKGVSGTGNTIYF
TRBJ1-5 | TRBV5-1 | NA | NA | TGCGCCAGCAAGCCGGGACCCAGCAATCAGCCCCAGCATTTT | CASKPGPSNQPQHF
TRBJ2-1 | TRBV6-6 | TRBD2 | NA | TGTGCCAGCCTGGGGCAGCGGGGTTTTTGGGGGAATGAGCAGTTCTTC | CASLGQRGFWGNEQFF
TRBJ1-5 | TRBV7-4 | NA | NA | TGTGCCAGCAGCGACCGGGTTAGCAATCAGCCCCAGCATTTT | CASSDRVSNQPQHF
TRBJ2-7 | TRBV18 | TRBD1 | NA | TGTGCCAGCTCACCGACAGGGGACGGGGAGCAGTACTTC | CASSPTGDGEQYF
TRBJ2-5 | TRBV15 | NA | NA | TGTGCCACCAGCCTAAGGGGGGGCAGGGGAGTCGGAGAGACCCAGTACTTC | CATSLRGGRGVGETQYF
TRBJ2-2 | TRBV7-2 | NA | NA | TGTGCCAGCAGCTTCATGAACACCGGGGAGCTGTTTTTT | CASSFMNTGELFF
TRBJ2-3 | TRBV10-1 | NA | once | TGCGCCAGCAGTGAGGGAGAAGAGCGGTTACATAGCACAGATACGCAGTATTTT | CASSEGEERLHSTDTQYF
TRBJ2-1 | TRBV19 | NA | NA | TGTGCCAGTAGTACAGGGAGGAGGGCCTACAATGAGCAGTTCTTC | CASSTGRRAYNEQFF
TRBJ2-1 | TRBV19 | TRBD2 | NA | TGTGCCAGTAGTATGGGGACTAGCGGGAGGGCCCATGAGCAGTTCTTC | CASSMGTSGRAHEQFF